This passage covers 24 T cell receptor beta chains from one sample sequenced in a study of metastatic and nonmetastatic thyroid tumors. Among the patients, none had received any treatment before thyroid surgery. Via MiXCR, TCRdb re-called the PCR reads. The repertoire consists of around 26,000 clones, with roughly 12% occurring once and the leading ten covering roughly an eighth. The sequenced sample was blood. The receptors come from a female donor with papillary thyroid cancer or a benign thyroid nodule (not recorded which). Some clones in this sample may be carry-over from other donors' samples.

A few counts support this clone. This may be a read error, as it is one base from a much larger clone. The CDR3 ends on some other residue instead of the conserved phenylalanine or tryptophan, so this is likely a read error. The chain combines TRBV10-2 with TRBJ2-2; no reliable D call. V dropped 10 bases and J dropped 6 bases, with 12 bases sitting between them. The CDR3 totals 12 residues. Germline V gene sequence: CDR1 WSHSY, CDR2 SAAADI. The CDR3 DNA reads TGCGCCACCGAGACGGGCCCCGGGGAGCTGTTTTCT. This sequence encodes CATETGPGELFS.

This clone was picked up a small number of times. The chain recombines TRBV28 with TRBJ2-1; tentative D call: TRBD2 (7 bases). With 6 bases removed from V and 7 bases from J, the gap between germline ends came to 22 bases. Germline CDR1 reads MDHEN; CDR2 reads SYDVKM. The CDR3 spans 16 residues. The CDR3 DNA reads TGTGCCAGCAGCATAGGGGGGGCTAGCGGAGAAAATGAGCAGTTCTTC. It translates to CASSIGGASGENEQFF.

On this clone: One end of the junction is discordant with germline, which a read error may explain. The gene calls are TRBV6-2 or TRBV6-3 and TRBJ2-1; D is unclear. The CDR3 runs to 11 residues. Germline lookup yields CDR1 MNHEY and CDR2 SVGEGT. The CDR3 bases are TGTGCCAGCAGTTACTACTATGAGCAGTTCTTC. It codes for CASSYYYEQFF.

Many counts were recorded for this clone. This rearrangement joins TRBV20-1 to TRBJ2-3; 7 nucleotides align to TRBD2. J lost 0 bases, V lost 3 bases, and 3 bases had no gene match. This CDR3 comprises 14 residues. Per germline, CDR1 DFQATT and CDR2 SNEGSKA (reference sequence). The CDR3: CSARRAGSTDTQYF. CDR3 nucleotide sequence: TGCAGTGCTAGGCGAGCGGGAAGCACAGATACGCAGTATTTT.

This clone has ten or more counts. The rearrangement joins TRBV2 to TRBJ2-7; 9 bases map to TRBD1. CDR1 is SNHLY and CDR2 is FYNNEI in the germline V gene. The CDR3 sequence is 14 residues long. J lost 1 base, V lost 4 bases, and 2 bases had no gene match. CDR3 protein: CASSGGTGSYEQYF. DNA of the CDR3: TGTGCCAGCAGTGGTGGGACAGGGTCCTACGAGCAGTACTTC.

This clone was seen ten or more times. DNA of the CDR3: TGTGCCATCAGTGGGACCTCTAGCCATGAGCAGTTCTTC. Protein sequence: CAISGTSSHEQFF. The chain combines TRBV10-3 with TRBJ2-1; possible D gene TRBD2, 5 bases. Germline-derived CDR1 and CDR2 are ENHRY and SYGVKD. This CDR3 is built from 13 residues. The V end lost 4 bases, the J end lost 8 bases, and 12 bases lay between the germline ends.

The chain links TRBV20-1 to TRBJ2-7; TRBD2 matches 9 bases. The germline V gene encodes CDR1 DFQATT and CDR2 SNEGSKA (reference sequence). The CDR3 spans 14 residues. The trim removed 3 bases at V and 4 bases at J, leaving 7 bases unmatched. CDR3 region: CSASLAGPGYEQYF. For the CDR3, the DNA is TGCAGTGCTAGCCTAGCGGGGCCAGGATACGAGCAGTACTTC.

This clone appeared many times. The rearrangement links TRBV13 to TRBJ1-1; D is possibly TRBD1 (5 bases). CDR1 and CDR2 (germline): PRHDT, FYEKMQ (reference sequence). V was pared by 8 bases and J by 0 bases, with 16 bases between. The CDR3 covers 15 residues. CDR3 loop: CASGLTGDLNTEAFF. Written as DNA, the CDR3 is TGTGCCAGCGGATTAACTGGGGACCTGAACACTGAAGCTTTCTTT. Variable domain in full (rest from reference TRBV13 and TRBJ1-1): AAGVIQSPRHLIKEKRETATLKCYPIPRHDTVYWYQQGPGQDPQFLISFYEKMQSDKGSIPDRFSAQQFSDYHSELNMSSLELGDSALYFCASGLTGDLNTEAFFGQGTRLTVV.

The table lists this clone with a few counts. The rearrangement links TRBV28 to TRBJ1-1; a weak D match, TRBD1 (6 bases). Trimming left V 5 bases short and J 1 base short, with 17 bases between. Germline V gene lookup returns CDR1 MDHEN and CDR2 SYDVKM. The CDR3 contains 16 residues. CDR3 DNA: TGTGCCAGCAGTGCCCCTAGGGGGGGGGCGAACACTGAAGCTTTCTTT. This sequence encodes CASSAPRGGANTEAFF.

The sample holds many counts of this clone. The chain carries TRBV3-1 and TRBJ2-5; D gene uncertain. Trimming removed 1 base at V and 1 base at J, with 4 bases between. There are 13 residues in the CDR3. Germline lookup yields CDR1 LGHDT and CDR2 YNNKEL (reference sequence). The CDR3 protein is CASSQVLQETQYF. The DNA for the CDR3 is TGTGCCAGCAGCCAAGTCCTCCAAGAGACCCAGTACTTC.

In this sample, this clone turned up many times. The V gene is TRBV20-1, the J gene TRBJ2-3, with 10 bases fitting TRBD2. Germline CDR1 reads DFQATT; CDR2 reads SNEGSKA (reference sequence). Trimming removed 2 bases from V and 2 bases from J; junction bases left unmatched: 19. The CDR3 extends over 20 amino acids. CDR3 sequence (DNA): TGCAGTGCTAGAACGGTTTGGGGTGGTACTAGCGGGACCTACACAGATACGCAGTATTTT. As protein: CSARTVWGGTSGTYTDTQYF.

V usage is TRBV28 and J usage is TRBJ2-7, with D possibly matching TRBD2 (7 bases). Trimming left V 6 bases short and J 5 bases short, with 20 bases between. CDR1 and CDR2 (germline): MDHEN, SYDVKM. CDR3 length equals 15 residues. CDR3 bases: TGTGCCAGCAGCCTGCGTCCCGGGGGGCCGAACGAGCAGTACTTC. This translates into CASSLRPGGPNEQYF.

This clone appeared a few times. In nucleotides, the CDR3 is TGTGCCAGCAGCTTAGGGGGTGAAGATACGCAGTATTTT. Translated, it gives CASSLGGEDTQYF. This chain connects TRBV6-5 to TRBJ2-3, with D maybe TRBD1 (6 bases). V lost 6 bases and J 5 bases, leaving 12 bases between the germline ends. The V gene's germline CDR1 is MNHEY and CDR2 SVGAGI. There are 13 residues in the CDR3.

At least ten counts were recorded for this clone. This could be a read error, since a much larger clone is one nucleotide away. Lacking the conserved final phenylalanine or tryptophan, this CDR3 likely reflects a read error. The chain links TRBV6-1 to TRBJ2-5; D unclear. Germline lookup yields CDR1 MNHNS and CDR2 SASEGT. Trimming took off 0 bases at V and 5 bases at J, with 4 bases between the two ends. This CDR3 is built from 12 residues. The CDR3 loop reads CASSEAPETQYL. Written as DNA, the CDR3 is TGTGCCAGCAGTGAAGCGCCGGAGACCCAGTACCTC.

This clone counts as medium-sized. This chain joins TRBV4-1 and TRBJ2-2, with no clear D. Trimming shortened V by 3 bases and J by 4 bases, and 18 bases separated the two germline ends. This CDR3 spans 17 amino acids. Germline V gene lookup returns CDR1 MGHRA and CDR2 YSYEKL. CDR3 in DNA: TGCGCCAGCAGCCATCCCCGAGCAGGTAGGAGCACCGGGGAGCTGTTTTTT. This codes for CASSHPRAGRSTGELFF.

Concerning this clone: A much larger clone lies one base from this, so it may be a read error. This CDR3 reads CSASYEGLACRNEQFF. Written as DNA, the CDR3 is TGCAGTGCTAGCTACGAGGGACTAGCGTGCCGCAATGAGCAGTTCTTC. This chain links TRBV20-1 with TRBJ2-1; the match to TRBD2 covers 10 bases. With V trimmed by 3 bases and J by 6 bases, 11 bases remained unmatched. This CDR3 is built from 16 residues. Germline V CDR1 and CDR2: DFQATT, SNEGSKA (reference sequence).

The chain is built from TRBV6-1 and TRBJ1-2; TRBD1 is a possible D gene (6 bases). Germline CDR1 reads MNHNS; CDR2 reads SASEGT. The CDR3 runs to 15 residues. Between the trimmed V and J ends, which lost 7 bases and 0 bases, there was a span of 15 bases. DNA for the CDR3: TGTGCCAGCAAGAAACAGGGTTCCTCTAACTATGGCTACACCTTC. This gives the protein CASKKQGSSNYGYTF.

The J gene is TRBJ2-2, the V gene TRBV6-1; 9 bases match TRBD2. The trim removed 5 bases at V and 4 bases at J, leaving 5 bases unmatched. The CDR3 extends over 15 amino acids. The germline CDR1 and CDR2 sequences are MNHNS and SASEGT. CDR3 sequence (DNA): TGTGCCAGCAGTTTCGCTAGCGGGACCACCGGGGAGCTGTTTTTT. It codes for CASSFASGTTGELFF.

The chain couples TRBV30 to TRBJ1-1; D unclear. V lost 1 base and J 5 bases, leaving 14 bases between the germline ends. Germline-derived CDR1 and CDR2 are GTSNPN and SVGIG (reference sequence). This CDR3 is 14 amino acids long. The CDR3 DNA is TGTGCCTGGAGTGCCGGCGCCAGAGGGACTGAAGCTTTCTTT. Translated: CAWSAGARGTEAFF.

This clone has a count of ten or more. J is TRBJ2-3 and V is TRBV3-1; the D is unclear. Per the germline V gene, CDR1 is LGHDT and CDR2 is YNNKEL (reference sequence). Trimming pared 6 bases from V and 3 bases from J, leaving 10 bases between. The CDR3 length is 13 residues. DNA for the CDR3: TGTGCCAGCAGATCTCAACGGACAGATACGCAGTATTTT. Protein sequence: CASRSQRTDTQYF.

The gene calls are TRBV2 and TRBJ2-1, with D perhaps matching TRBD2 (5 bases). Germline CDR1 is SNHLY and CDR2 is FYNNEI. This CDR3 has 14 amino acids. V lost 7 bases and J 0 bases, leaving 10 bases between the germline ends. The CDR3 loop reads CASTQRSSYNEQFF. CDR3 DNA sequence: TGTGCCAGCACTCAGCGGAGCTCCTACAATGAGCAGTTCTTC.

In its sample, this clone was seen many times. The V and J genes are TRBV27 and TRBJ1-6; D not certain. Trimming cost V 2 bases and J 6 bases, with 8 bases left between them. The CDR3 totals 14 residues. Germline CDR1 is MNHEY and CDR2 is SMNVEV (reference sequence). The DNA for the CDR3 is TGTGCCAGCAGTTTAAACGGACCTAATTCACCCCTCCACTTT. This sequence encodes CASSLNGPNSPLHF.

This clone has ten or more counts. Within the sample, other DNA sequences also encode this same CDR3. The chain combines TRBV7-6 with TRBJ2-7; D remains unclear. CDR1 is SGHVS and CDR2 is FNYEAQ in the germline V gene. V was trimmed by 4 bases and J by 3 bases, leaving 10 bases between them. The CDR3 runs to 13 residues. In nucleotides, the CDR3 is TGTGCCAGCAGCTCCGGGCCTAACTACGAGCAGTACTTC. Residues: CASSSGPNYEQYF.

This clone was observed a few times. This chain connects TRBV27 to TRBJ1-5; D is undetermined. With 1 base removed from V and 7 bases from J, the gap between germline ends came to 8 bases. This CDR3 is 13 amino acids long. Germline loops: CDR1 MNHEY, CDR2 SMNVEV (reference sequence). CDR3 residues: CASSLYGEQPQHF. As DNA, the CDR3 is TGTGCCAGCAGTTTATATGGTGAACAGCCCCAGCATTTT.